These T cell receptor beta chains were read from a single sample in a study of blood T cell repertoires in COVID-19. Method: immunoSEQ multiplex PCR; TCRdb's copy keeps in-frame clones and lacks some. The sample carries over 250,000 clones, approximately 84% recorded once. The material sequenced was peripheral blood. The source is a human donor with COVID-19, enrolled during active disease. The donor label of this sample is uncertain. Both conserved end residues are part of each CDR3. A D gene is named only where the DNA matches it firmly. Clone size is given for some rows only: seen once, a few or many times, or a class if the clone is expanded.

j_call v_call d_call clone_size cdr3_nt cdr3_aa
TRBJ2-4 TRBV7-8 NA NA TGTGCCAGCAGCTCGGACCCAGGGGATGCGAACATTCAGTACTTC CASSSDPGDANIQYF
TRBJ2-1 TRBV9 NA once TGTGCCAGCAGCGTAGGGGACTTCAGCTCCTACAATGAGCAGTTCTTC CASSVGDFSSYNEQFF
TRBJ2-1 TRBV5-1 TRBD2 once TGCGCCAGCAGCACTGGACTAGCGGGACATGAGCAGTTCTTC CASSTGLAGHEQFF
TRBJ2-5 TRBV6-1 NA NA TGTGCCAGCAGTGAAATGCGGATTCAAGAGACCCAGTACTTC CASSEMRIQETQYF
TRBJ1-3 TRBV7-9 NA NA TGTGCCAGCAGCTTGTCGGGGGGCTCTGGAAACACCATATATTTT CASSLSGGSGNTIYF
TRBJ2-7 TRBV20-1 NA many TGCAGTGCTAGAGATACGAGAGGGCAGTACTTC CSARDTRGQYF
TRBJ1-4 TRBV12-5 TRBD1 once TGTGCTAGTGGTTTGCTCCGACAGGGGGCAGCTAATGAAAAACTGTTTTTT CASGLLRQGAANEKLFF
TRBJ2-6 TRBV27 NA NA TGTGCCAGCACTCACCAGGTACCCTCTGGGGCCAACGTCCTGACTTTC CASTHQVPSGANVLTF
TRBJ2-3 TRBV30 NA NA TGTGCCTGCCCGGCAGGCAGCGCGGGGACAGATACGCAGTATTTT CACPAGSAGTDTQYF
TRBJ2-1 TRBV3-1/TRBV3-2 TRBD1 few TGTGCCAGCAGCCAAGATCGAGGGACAGGAAACAATGAGCAGTTCTTC CASSQDRGTGNNEQFF
TRBJ2-7 TRBV28 TRBD2 NA TGTGCCAGCACCCCCATTAAGACTAGCGGGAGGGCGTTCGAGCAGTACTTC CASTPIKTSGRAFEQYF
TRBJ2-7 TRBV19 TRBD1 NA TGTGCCAGTAGTGCCGGGACAGGGGGAAGAGTGCAGTACTTC CASSAGTGGRVQYF
TRBJ1-1 TRBV6-5 NA NA TGTGCCAGCAGTTACCCCATCCCGCGTGGTGATCAAGCTTTCTTT CASSYPIPRGDQAFF
TRBJ2-5 TRBV15 TRBD2 NA TGTGCCACCAGCAGGCCTAGCGGGAGAGGGGGGGAGACCCAGTACTTC CATSRPSGRGGETQYF
TRBJ1-5 TRBV30 TRBD1 NA TGTGCCTGTGAGTCGGACAGGGGGCTCCAGCCCCAGCATTTT CACESDRGLQPQHF
TRBJ1-4 TRBV19 TRBD1 few TGTGCCAGTAGTACCGGGACAGAGGCAACTAATGAAAAACTGTTTTTT CASSTGTEATNEKLFF
TRBJ2-3 TRBV18 NA few TGTGCCAGCTCACCCCCTAGCACAGATACGCAGTATTTT CASSPPSTDTQYF
TRBJ2-1 TRBV28 TRBD2 NA TGTGCCAGCCGGGAGGGAGAAAGGTACAATGAGCAGTTCTTC CASREGERYNEQFF
TRBJ2-3 TRBV11-3 NA NA TGTGCCAGCAGCCCGGGCGGGATAACCACAGATACGCAGTATTTT CASSPGGITTDTQYF
TRBJ1-5 TRBV7-2 NA NA TGTGCCAGCAGCTTAGGTCTTCGCGGCAGGGGAATTGGCAATCAGCCCCAGCATTTT CASSLGLRGRGIGNQPQHF
TRBJ1-2 TRBV28 NA NA TGTGCCAGCAGTGCACCGCAGGGGATTCGGGGCTACACCTTC CASSAPQGIRGYTF
TRBJ1-5 TRBV2 NA NA TGTGCCAGCAGTGAACGCCCCTGGGGGGGCAATCAGCCCCAGCATTTT CASSERPWGGNQPQHF
TRBJ2-7 TRBV27 TRBD2 NA TGTGCCAGCAGACGGACTAGCGGACTCTACGAGCAGTACTTC CASRRTSGLYEQYF
TRBJ2-3 TRBV19 TRBD1 NA TGTGCCAGTAGTATGACAGGGACCCTGACAGATACGCAGTATTTT CASSMTGTLTDTQYF
TRBJ1-1 TRBV5-6 NA NA TGTGCCAGCAGCTCTGGGGGGGCTGAAGCTTTCTTT CASSSGGAEAFF
TRBJ2-7 TRBV6-2/TRBV6-3 TRBD2 NA TGTGCCAGCAGTTACAGGAGGACTAGCGCGGCCTACGAGCAGTACTTC CASSYRRTSAAYEQYF
TRBJ2-7 TRBV7-2 NA NA TGTGCCAGCAGCTTCGCAAGGGGCGGAGACTCCTACGAGCAGTACTTC CASSFARGGDSYEQYF
TRBJ1-3 TRBV6-1 NA NA TGTGCCAGCAGTGAATGGTCAGGGTCGGGCTCTGGAAACACCATATATTTT CASSEWSGSGSGNTIYF
TRBJ1-1 TRBV28 NA NA TGTGCCAGCAGTACCCCAGGCGGGTTCGCTGAAGCTTTCTTT CASSTPGGFAEAFF
TRBJ1-6 TRBV7-2 NA NA TGTGCCAGCAGCTCTGGCAGTAATTCACCCCTCCACTTT CASSSGSNSPLHF
TRBJ2-1 TRBV29-1 NA few TGCAGCGTTGAAATTTATACCTACAATGAGCAGTTCTTC CSVEIYTYNEQFF
TRBJ2-7 TRBV7-3 TRBD2 NA TGTGCCAGCAGCCCCTACGCTAGCGGAAACTACGAGCAGTACTTC CASSPYASGNYEQYF
TRBJ1-3 TRBV19 NA NA TGTGCCAGTAGTCCAAGACAGTTGGCCCGATCTGGAAACACCATATATTTT CASSPRQLARSGNTIYF
TRBJ2-2 TRBV15 TRBD1 NA TGTGCCACCAGCAGAGGACAGGGGTATTCGTCCACCGGGGAGCTGTTTTTT CATSRGQGYSSTGELFF
TRBJ2-6 TRBV6-4 NA NA TGTGCCAGCAGTGGTTCTCTGGGGGCCAACGTCCTGACTTTC CASSGSLGANVLTF
TRBJ1-6 TRBV28 NA NA TGTGCCAGCAGGCGTGGGCATTCACCCCTCCACTTT CASRRGHSPLHF
TRBJ1-2 TRBV19 NA few TGTGCCAGTACTACCTTCGGACAGCCCTATGGCTACACCTTC CASTTFGQPYGYTF
TRBJ2-7 TRBV2 NA NA TGTGCCAGCAGTGCTAGGCGGGGCTACGAGCAGTACTTC CASSARRGYEQYF
TRBJ2-2 TRBV11-2 NA NA TGTGCCAGCAGCTTTGGCACAGGGTTGTCTCTTGGCGGGGAGCTGTTTTTT CASSFGTGLSLGGELFF
TRBJ2-7 TRBV7-9 NA NA TGTGCCAGCAGCTTAGAAGACAGCATAGCCTACGAGCAGTACTTC CASSLEDSIAYEQYF
TRBJ2-7 TRBV11-2 TRBD2 NA TGTGCCAGCAGCTGGGGAGCGGGGCCAACCTACGAGCAGTACTTC CASSWGAGPTYEQYF
TRBJ1-1 TRBV29-1 NA NA TGCAGCGTTCAAGTAAACACTGAAGCTTTCTTT CSVQVNTEAFF
TRBJ2-7 TRBV27 NA NA TGTGCCAGCAGTGTTTATATATCCTACGAGCAGTACTTC CASSVYISYEQYF
TRBJ2-7 TRBV6-7 TRBD2 NA TGTGCCAGCAGGGCGGGGGGATACTTC CASRAGGYF
TRBJ2-1 TRBV10-3 NA NA TGTGCCATCAGTGACACGGGGTACAATGAGCAGTTCTTC CAISDTGYNEQFF
TRBJ2-5 TRBV5-1 NA NA TGCGCCACCCGAATCTCCGGACTACCCCAAGAGACCCAGTACTTC CATRISGLPQETQYF
TRBJ1-6 TRBV19 NA NA TGTGCCAGTAGTCCACAGAGCTCCTATAATTCACCCCTCCACTTT CASSPQSSYNSPLHF
TRBJ1-2 TRBV14 NA NA TGTGCCAGCAGCCAAGAGGTACAGGCCGACTATGGCTACACCTTC CASSQEVQADYGYTF
TRBJ2-3 TRBV6-2/TRBV6-3 NA NA TGTGCCAGCAGTTCGCCGCGGGGGCGCACAGATACGCAGTATTTT CASSSPRGRTDTQYF
TRBJ1-2 TRBV5-1 NA NA TGCGCCAGCAGCTCTTCCGGGACTTTGGGGCATGGCTACACCTTC CASSSSGTLGHGYTF
TRBJ2-5 TRBV2 TRBD2 NA TGTGCCAGCAGTGTAGCGGGCTTCCTACAAGAGACCCAGTACTTC CASSVAGFLQETQYF
TRBJ2-1 TRBV11-3 NA NA TGTGCCAGCAGCTTAGTAGGCAGGGAGGCTGAGCAGTTCTTC CASSLVGREAEQFF
TRBJ2-3 TRBV23-1 NA NA TGCGCCAGCAGTCCGGCGGGATCGGCAGATACGCAGTATTTT CASSPAGSADTQYF
TRBJ2-2 TRBV19 TRBD1 NA TGTGCCAGTAGGAACAGGGGGAACACCGGGGAGCTGTTTTTT CASRNRGNTGELFF